This TCR beta chain was retrieved from a study of OX40 agonist ivuxolimab in advanced cancers. Study as a whole: At 65% to 85% male, the cohort had a mean age of 60 years, ranging from roughly 20 to 85. Partial responses were achieved by three patients, one with hepatocellular carcinoma and two with cutaneous melanoma.

As for this clone: Its antigen is undetermined.

Autoimmune disease history or systemic immunosuppression led to patient exclusion. CDR1 and CDR2 (germline): MNHEY, SMNVEV (reference sequence). V shed 2 bases and J shed 7 bases, with 12 bases lying between them. This CDR3 comprises 14 residues. Study-wide results and limits: Dose levels from 0.1 to 3.0 mg/kg saw CD4+ and CD8+ blood T cells expand clonally by week 6.

TCRdb keeps only in-frame clones here, not all; method: immunoSEQ multiplex PCR. The sample gives approximately 45,000 clones, around 94% of which show up once; about 10% is in the top ten. The receptor was isolated from an adult with an advanced solid tumor such as melanoma, head and neck, liver or kidney cancer. The J gene is TRBJ1-5, the V gene TRBV27; D may be TRBD1 (6 bases). Material: CD4+ or CD8+ T cells sorted from blood, obtained in a trial of the OX40 agonist ivuxolimab. Written as DNA, the CDR3 is TGTGCCAGCAGTTTAACGGGGGGCGGGCAGCCCCAGCATTTT. Encoded protein: CASSLTGGGQPQHF.